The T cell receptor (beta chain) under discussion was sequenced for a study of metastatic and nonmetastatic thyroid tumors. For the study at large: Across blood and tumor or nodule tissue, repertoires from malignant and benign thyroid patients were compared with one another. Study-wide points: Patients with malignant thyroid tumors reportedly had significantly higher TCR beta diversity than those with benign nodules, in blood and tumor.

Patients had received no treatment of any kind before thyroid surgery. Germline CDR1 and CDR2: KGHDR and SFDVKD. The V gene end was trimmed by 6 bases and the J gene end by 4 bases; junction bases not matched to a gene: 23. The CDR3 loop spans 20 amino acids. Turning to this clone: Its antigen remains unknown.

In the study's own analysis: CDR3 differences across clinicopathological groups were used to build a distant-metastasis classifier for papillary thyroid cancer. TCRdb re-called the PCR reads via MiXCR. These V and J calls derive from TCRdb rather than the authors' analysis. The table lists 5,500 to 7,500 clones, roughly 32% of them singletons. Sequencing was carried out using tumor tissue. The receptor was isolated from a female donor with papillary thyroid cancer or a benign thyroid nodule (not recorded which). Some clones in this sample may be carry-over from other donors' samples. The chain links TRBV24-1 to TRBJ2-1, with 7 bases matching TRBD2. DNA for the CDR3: TGTGCCACCAGTCCCTCATCTGGGGGGGATTATAGCGGAGCTTACAATGAGCAGTTCTTC. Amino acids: CATSPSSGGDYSGAYNEQFF.